This record covers a single TCR beta chain. No antigen is known for it. Base qualities are not recorded, but no much larger clone differs from it by a single base. CDR1 and CDR2 were assigned from the germline V gene as SGHVS and FNYEAQ. The germline ends are 11 bases apart after V is trimmed by 1 base and J by 5 bases. The CDR3 starts with the cysteine, ends with the phenylalanine, and has 15 residues. The read is trimmed to its CDR3 DNA, 45 bases read in frame from base 1. Collaborating institutions collected whole blood in K2EDTA tubes following their own protocols. For TCRbeta analysis, collaborators shipped samples as frozen whole blood, isolated PBMCs, or DNA extracted from either of those sample types. This entry belongs to a study of blood T cell repertoires in COVID-19 (dated by TCRdb to 2019 to 2021). Concerning the study at large: Samples covering the acute and convalescent phases of COVID-19 were provided by collaborators in the United States, Italy and Spain. The prospective study material was composed of cDNA or gDNA derived from T cells, B-cell-depleted T cells, or PBMCs. Subjects who had been exposed to COVID-19, were actively infected with it, or had recovered from it provided the deeply sampled blood TCRbeta repertoires that made up the dataset. The repertoires were released in a freely available public database intended as a resource for research on the immune response to SARS-CoV-2. The samples were drawn from the first 160 participants of the ongoing ImmuneRACE study and from 950 to 1,500 subjects provided by 6 global collaborators. Sample metadata almost always included a de-identified subject ID, COVID-19 status, age in years and sex. Where available, HLA class I and class II types were obtained from metadata supplied by the sample provider rather than from assay-based typing. On the study overall, not on this receptor specifically: The amount of clinical and demographic metadata varied by source and participant and was provided uncurated.

The immunoSEQ Assay, a bias-controlled multiplex PCR, was used to amplify TCRbeta CDR3 regions from genomic DNA. In the paper's pipeline: Nucleated cell counts per sample were estimated from amplification of reference gene primers within the assay. Sequence reads were collapsed and filtered to measure the absolute abundance of every unique TCRbeta CDR3 rearrangement. Productive Simpson clonality was computed per sample as the square root of Simpson's diversity index over productive rearrangements. TCRdb retrieved this table from immuneACCESS and kept in-frame rearrangements only. Not all clones are present; in checked studies, unresolved V genes account for under half, and no reason is known for the remainder. Clonal size and the V and J genes are those of that table, whereas D and trimming came from the DNA. The sample includes roughly 60,000 clones, with 85% observed a single time. The top ten constitute 18% of the sample.

The chain employs TRBV7-6 and TRBJ2-2; TRBD2 is a possible D gene, resting on 5 matching bases. The sample taken for sequencing was peripheral blood. The receptor was derived from a human donor in a cohort sampled during active COVID-19. The nucleotide sequence is TGTGCCAGCAGCTTAGTGGCGGGTGGGACCGGGGAGCTGTTTTTT. Its protein product is CASSLVAGGTGELFF.